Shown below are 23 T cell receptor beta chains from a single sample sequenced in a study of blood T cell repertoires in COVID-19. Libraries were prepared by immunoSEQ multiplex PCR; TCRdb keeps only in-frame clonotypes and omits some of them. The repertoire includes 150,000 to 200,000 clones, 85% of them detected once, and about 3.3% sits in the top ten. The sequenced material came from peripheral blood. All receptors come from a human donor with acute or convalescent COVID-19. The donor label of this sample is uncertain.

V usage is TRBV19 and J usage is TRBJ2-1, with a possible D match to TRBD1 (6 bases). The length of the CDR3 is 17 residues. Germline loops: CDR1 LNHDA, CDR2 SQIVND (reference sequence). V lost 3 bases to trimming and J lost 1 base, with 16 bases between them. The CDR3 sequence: CASSIEVWDKSYNEQFF. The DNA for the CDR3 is TGTGCCAGTAGTATCGAAGTCTGGGACAAATCCTACAATGAGCAGTTCTTC.

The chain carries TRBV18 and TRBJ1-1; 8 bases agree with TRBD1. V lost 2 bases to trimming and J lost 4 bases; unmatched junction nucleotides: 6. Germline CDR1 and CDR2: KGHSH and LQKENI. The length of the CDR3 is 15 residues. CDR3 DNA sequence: TGTGCCAGCTCACCAAGGCCAGGGGGCCCCACTGAAGCTTTCTTT. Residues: CASSPRPGGPTEAFF.

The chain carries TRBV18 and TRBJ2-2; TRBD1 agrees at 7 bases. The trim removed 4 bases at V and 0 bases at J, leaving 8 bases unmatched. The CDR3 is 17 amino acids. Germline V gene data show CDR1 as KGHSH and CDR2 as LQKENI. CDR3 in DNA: TGTGCCAGCTCACAAGCCGGGACAGCGACGAACACCGGGGAGCTGTTTTTT. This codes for CASSQAGTATNTGELFF.

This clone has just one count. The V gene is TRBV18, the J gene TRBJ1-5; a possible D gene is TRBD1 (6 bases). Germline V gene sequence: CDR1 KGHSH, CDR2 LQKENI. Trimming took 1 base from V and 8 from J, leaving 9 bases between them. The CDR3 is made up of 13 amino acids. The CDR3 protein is CASSPQGVEPQHF. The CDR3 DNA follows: TGTGCCAGCTCACCACAGGGGGTTGAGCCCCAGCATTTT.

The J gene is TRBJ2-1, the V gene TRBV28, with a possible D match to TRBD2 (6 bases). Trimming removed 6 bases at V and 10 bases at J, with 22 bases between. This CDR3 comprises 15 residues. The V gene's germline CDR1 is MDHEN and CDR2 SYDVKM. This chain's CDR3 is CASSPDPRRVEEQFF. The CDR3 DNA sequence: TGTGCCAGCAGCCCGGACCCAAGGAGGGTGGAGGAGCAGTTCTTC.

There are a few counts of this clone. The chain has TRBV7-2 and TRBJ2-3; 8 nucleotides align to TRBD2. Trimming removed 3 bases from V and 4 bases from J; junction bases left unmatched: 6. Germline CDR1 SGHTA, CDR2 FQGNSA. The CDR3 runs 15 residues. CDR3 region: CASSFGRGGADTQYF. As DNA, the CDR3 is TGTGCCAGCAGCTTTGGTCGGGGGGGGGCAGATACGCAGTATTTT.

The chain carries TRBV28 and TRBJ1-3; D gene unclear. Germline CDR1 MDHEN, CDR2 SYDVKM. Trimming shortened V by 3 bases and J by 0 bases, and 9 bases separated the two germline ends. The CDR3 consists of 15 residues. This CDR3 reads CASSLQKNSGNTIYF. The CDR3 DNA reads TGTGCCAGCAGTTTGCAGAAGAACTCTGGAAACACCATATATTTT.

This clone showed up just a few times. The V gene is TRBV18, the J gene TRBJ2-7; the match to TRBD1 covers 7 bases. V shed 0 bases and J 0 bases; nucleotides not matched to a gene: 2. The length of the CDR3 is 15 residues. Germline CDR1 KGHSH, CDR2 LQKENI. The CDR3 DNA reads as TGTGCCAGCTCACCACCCGGACAGGCCTCCTACGAGCAGTACTTC. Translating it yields CASSPPGQASYEQYF.

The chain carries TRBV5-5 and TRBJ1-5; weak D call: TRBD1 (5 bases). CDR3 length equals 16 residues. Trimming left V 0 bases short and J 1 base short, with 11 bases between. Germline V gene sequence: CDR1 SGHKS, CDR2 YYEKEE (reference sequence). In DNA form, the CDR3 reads TGTGCCAGCAGCTTGGGACCGGGGGGGAGCAATCAGCCCCAGCATTTT. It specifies CASSLGPGGSNQPQHF.

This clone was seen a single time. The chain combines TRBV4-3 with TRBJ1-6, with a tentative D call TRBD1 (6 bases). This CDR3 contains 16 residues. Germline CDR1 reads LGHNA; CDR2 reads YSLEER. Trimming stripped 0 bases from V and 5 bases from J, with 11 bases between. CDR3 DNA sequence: TGCGCCAGCAGCCAAGAAACAGGGTTTGATAATTCACCCCTCCACTTT. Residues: CASSQETGFDNSPLHF.

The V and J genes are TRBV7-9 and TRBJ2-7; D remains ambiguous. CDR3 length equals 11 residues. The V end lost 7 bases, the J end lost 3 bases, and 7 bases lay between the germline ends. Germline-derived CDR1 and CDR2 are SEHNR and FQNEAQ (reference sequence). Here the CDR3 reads CASTSYYEQYF. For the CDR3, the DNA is TGTGCCAGCACCTCCTACTACGAGCAGTACTTC. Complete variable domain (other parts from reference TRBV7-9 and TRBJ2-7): DTGVSQNPRHKITKRGQNVTFRCDPISEHNRLYWYRQTLGQGPEFLTYFQNEAQLEKSRLLSDRFSAERPKGSFSTLEIQRTEQGDSAMYLCASTSYYEQYFGPGTRLTVT.

The CDR3 DNA reads TGTGCCAGCAGCTTAAGGCAGGAACACTCCTACGAGCAGTACTTC. Its protein product is CASSLRQEHSYEQYF. J is TRBJ2-7 and V is TRBV11-2, with D uncertain. The CDR3 has 15 residues. Trimming stripped 2 bases from V and 0 bases from J, with 11 bases between. CDR1 is SGHAT, CDR2 FQNNGV, per germline.

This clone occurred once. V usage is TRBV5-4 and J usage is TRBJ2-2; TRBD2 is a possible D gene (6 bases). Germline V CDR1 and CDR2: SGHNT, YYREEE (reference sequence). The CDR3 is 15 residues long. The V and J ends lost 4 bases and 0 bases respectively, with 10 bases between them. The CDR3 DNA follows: TGTGCCAGCAGCCGGACTAAATCGAACACCGGGGAGCTGTTTTTT. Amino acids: CASSRTKSNTGELFF.

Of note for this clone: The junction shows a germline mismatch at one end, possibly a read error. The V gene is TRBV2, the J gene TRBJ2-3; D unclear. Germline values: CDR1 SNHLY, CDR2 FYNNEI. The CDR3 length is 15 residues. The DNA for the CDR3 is TGTGCCAGCAGCCCTGACGGTCGTAGCACAAATACGCAGTATTTT. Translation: CASSPDGRSTNTQYF.

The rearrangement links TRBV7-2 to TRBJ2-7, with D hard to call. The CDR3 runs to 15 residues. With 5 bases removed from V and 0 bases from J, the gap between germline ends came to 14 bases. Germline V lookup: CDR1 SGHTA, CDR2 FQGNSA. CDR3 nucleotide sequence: TGTGCCAGCAGCGCTAGTGGCCCAAGCTCCTACGAGCAGTACTTC. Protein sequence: CASSASGPSSYEQYF.

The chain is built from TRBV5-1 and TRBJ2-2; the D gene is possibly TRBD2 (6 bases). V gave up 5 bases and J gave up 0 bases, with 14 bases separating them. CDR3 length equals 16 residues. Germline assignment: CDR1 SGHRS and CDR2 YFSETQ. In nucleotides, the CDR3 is TGCGCCAGCAGTCCCCAGGGACTTACGAACACCGGGGAGCTGTTTTTT. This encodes CASSPQGLTNTGELFF.

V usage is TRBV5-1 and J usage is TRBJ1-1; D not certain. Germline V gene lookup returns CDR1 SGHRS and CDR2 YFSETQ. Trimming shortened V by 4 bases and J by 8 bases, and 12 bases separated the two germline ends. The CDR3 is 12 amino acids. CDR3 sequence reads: CASSAPGWEAFF. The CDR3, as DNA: TGCGCCAGCAGCGCCCCGGGGTGGGAAGCTTTCTTT.

CDR3: CASSLTGYEQYF. The CDR3 DNA sequence: TGTGCCAGCAGCTTGACAGGCTACGAGCAGTACTTC. The chain links TRBV5-6 to TRBJ2-7, with D tentatively TRBD1 (5 bases). The germline V and J ends were trimmed by 1 base and 3 bases, with 5 bases remaining between them. Germline-derived CDR1 and CDR2 are SGHDT and YYEEEE. This CDR3 spans 12 amino acids. The full variable domain, completed using reference TRBV5-6 and TRBJ2-7, is DAGVTQSPTHLIKTRGQQVTLRCSPKSGHDTVSWYQQALGQGPQFIFQYYEEEERQRGNFPDRFSGHQFPNYSSELNVNALLLGDSALYLCASSLTGYEQYFGPGTRLTVT.

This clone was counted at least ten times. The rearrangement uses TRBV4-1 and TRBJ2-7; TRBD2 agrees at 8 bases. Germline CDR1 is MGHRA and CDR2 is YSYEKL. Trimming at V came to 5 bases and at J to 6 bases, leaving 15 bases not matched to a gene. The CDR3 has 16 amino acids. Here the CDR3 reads CASSLPTSGGPVEQYF. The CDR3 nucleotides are TGCGCCAGCAGCTTACCAACTTCGGGGGGGCCAGTCGAGCAGTACTTC.

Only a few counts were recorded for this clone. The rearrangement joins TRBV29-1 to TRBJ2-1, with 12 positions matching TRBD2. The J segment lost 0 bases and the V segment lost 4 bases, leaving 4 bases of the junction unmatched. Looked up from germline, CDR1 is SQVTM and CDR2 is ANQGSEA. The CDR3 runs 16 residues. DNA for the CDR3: TGCAGCGTTGGACTAGCGGGGGTTCCCTCCTACAATGAGCAGTTCTTC. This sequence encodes CSVGLAGVPSYNEQFF.

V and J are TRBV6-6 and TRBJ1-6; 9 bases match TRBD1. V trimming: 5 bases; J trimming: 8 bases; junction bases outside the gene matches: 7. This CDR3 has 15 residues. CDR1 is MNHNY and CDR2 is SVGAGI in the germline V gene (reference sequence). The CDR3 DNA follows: TGTGCCAGCAGTGGGACAGGGCTTGGTGATTCACCCCTCCACTTT. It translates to CASSGTGLGDSPLHF.

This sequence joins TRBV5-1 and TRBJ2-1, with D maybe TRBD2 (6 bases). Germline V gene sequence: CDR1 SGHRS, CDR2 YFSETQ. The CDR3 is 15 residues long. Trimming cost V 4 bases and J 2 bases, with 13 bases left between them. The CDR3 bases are TGCGCCAGCAGCCCAGGAGGGTATGCCTACAATGAGCAGTTCTTC. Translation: CASSPGGYAYNEQFF. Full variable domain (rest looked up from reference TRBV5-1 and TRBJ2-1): KAGVTQTPRYLIKTRGQQVTLSCSPISGHRSVSWYQQTPGQGLQFLFEYFSETQRNKGNFPGRFSGRQFSNSRSEMNVSTLELGDSALYLCASSPGGYAYNEQFFGPGTRLTVL.

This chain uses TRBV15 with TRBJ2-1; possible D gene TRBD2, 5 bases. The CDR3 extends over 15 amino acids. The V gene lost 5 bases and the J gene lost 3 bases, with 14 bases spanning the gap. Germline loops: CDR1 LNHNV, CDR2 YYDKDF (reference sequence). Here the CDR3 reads CATSPGVAGYNEQFF. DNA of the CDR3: TGTGCCACCAGCCCCGGGGTAGCAGGCTACAATGAGCAGTTCTTC. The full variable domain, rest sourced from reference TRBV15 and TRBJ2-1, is DAMVIQNPRYQVTQFGKPVTLSCSQTLNHNVMYWYQQKSSQAPKLLFHYYDKDFNNEADTPDNFQSRRPNTSFCFLDIRSPGLGDTAMYLCATSPGVAGYNEQFFGPGTRLTVL.